This T cell receptor (beta chain) was sequenced during a study of regulatory T cells in long-lasting Graves disease. This clonotype was recorded at least ten times. Germline values: CDR1 DFQATT, CDR2 SNEGSKA (reference sequence). Germline trimming cut 1 base from V and 2 bases from J; bases unmatched to any gene: 8. CDR3 length equals 16 residues. Time point described: newly diagnosed GD, antithyroid drugs for less than 3 months. Isolated PBMC RNA provided the starting material for the TCR library. Library construction for TCR beta used iRepertoire HTBI primers and Arm-PCR of CDR3 regions. TCRdb recomputed calls from the multiplex PCR reads with MiXCR, one row per CDR3 protein. The sample lists approximately 480,000 distinct CDR3 sequences, about a sixth occurring once. The sample was also reused in another study, on T cells in Graves' hyperthyroidism and ophthalmopathy.

The sequence was collected from a man aged 40-49 years with Graves disease. The genes are TRBV20-1 and TRBJ2-7, with 10 bases lining up with TRBD1. The sequenced sample was peripheral blood mononuclear cells (PBMCs), obtained at new diagnosis, from a patient treated with antithyroid drugs. CDR3 nucleotide sequence: TGCAGTGCTAGAGGGTCGTGGACAGGGGGTCCCTACGAGCAGTACTTC. Residues: CSARGSWTGGPYEQYF.